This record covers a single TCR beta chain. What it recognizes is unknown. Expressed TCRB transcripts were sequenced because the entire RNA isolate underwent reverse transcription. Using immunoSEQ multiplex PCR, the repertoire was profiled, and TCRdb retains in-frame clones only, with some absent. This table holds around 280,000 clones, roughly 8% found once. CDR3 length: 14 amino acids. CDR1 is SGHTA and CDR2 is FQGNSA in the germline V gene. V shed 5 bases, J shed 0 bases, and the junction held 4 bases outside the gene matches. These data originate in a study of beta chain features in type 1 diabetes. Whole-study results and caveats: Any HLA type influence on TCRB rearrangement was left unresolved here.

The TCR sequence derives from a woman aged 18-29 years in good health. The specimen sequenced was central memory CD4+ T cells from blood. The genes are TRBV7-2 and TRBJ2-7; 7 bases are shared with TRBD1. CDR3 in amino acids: CASSRDRFSYEQYF. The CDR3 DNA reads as TGTGCCAGCAGCCGGGACAGATTCTCCTACGAGCAGTACTTC.